These T cell receptor beta chains were read from a single sample in a study of blood T cells in healthy people across ages. TCRdb ran MiXCR on the 5' RACE reads and lists one entry per CDR3 protein. The sample carries approximately 1,700,000 distinct CDR3 sequences, approximately 39% recorded once. The sequenced sample consisted of blood. These receptors were collected from a human donor in good health. Each CDR3 is given with its conserved first and last residue. The order of the fields is J gene, V gene, clone size, D gene, CDR3 DNA, CDR3 protein. D genes are given only for firm matches. Part of the rows lack a size; the others show once, few, many or a class for expanded clones.

j_call: TRBJ2-7; v_call: TRBV4-3; clone_size: once; d_call: -; cdr3_nt: TGCGCCAGCAGCCAAGATATGCGGGATATCTACGAGCAGTACTTC; cdr3_aa: CASSQDMRDIYEQYF
j_call: TRBJ2-5; v_call: TRBV7-2; clone_size: few; d_call: -; cdr3_nt: TGTGCCAGCAGCTTAGATCAGGGGTACCAAGAGACCCAGTACTTC; cdr3_aa: CASSLDQGYQETQYF
j_call: TRBJ1-1; v_call: TRBV20-1; clone_size: -; d_call: TRBD1; cdr3_nt: TGCAGTCTCCGGACAGGGGTTGATCGGAGCACTGAAGCTTTCTTT; cdr3_aa: CSLRTGVDRSTEAFF
j_call: TRBJ1-1; v_call: TRBV30; clone_size: -; d_call: -; cdr3_nt: TGTGCCTGGAAGGGCGATATGAACACTGAAGCTTTCTTT; cdr3_aa: CAWKGDMNTEAFF
j_call: TRBJ2-7; v_call: TRBV12-3/TRBV12-4; clone_size: many; d_call: -; cdr3_nt: TGTGCCAGCAGCCCAGGAGGCCGCGAGCAGTACTTC; cdr3_aa: CASSPGGREQYF
j_call: TRBJ1-6; v_call: TRBV4-3; clone_size: -; d_call: -; cdr3_nt: TGCGCCAGCAGCCAATCCAACGGCGTTGATTCACCCCTCCACTTT; cdr3_aa: CASSQSNGVDSPLHF
j_call: TRBJ2-3; v_call: TRBV9; clone_size: -; d_call: TRBD2; cdr3_nt: TGTGCCAGCACCCCGGGGGGGGGCGGCCTTTTGAAGGCAGATACGCAGTATTTT; cdr3_aa: CASTPGGGGLLKADTQYF
j_call: TRBJ1-2; v_call: TRBV12-3/TRBV12-4; clone_size: many; d_call: -; cdr3_nt: TGTGCCAGCAGTTTCGGGGGTGGCTACACCTTC; cdr3_aa: CASSFGGGYTF
j_call: TRBJ2-3; v_call: TRBV24-1; clone_size: -; d_call: TRBD2; cdr3_nt: TGTGCCACCAGTGATAGGACTAGCGGGGGCCTCACAGATACGCAGTATTTT; cdr3_aa: CATSDRTSGGLTDTQYF
j_call: TRBJ2-4; v_call: TRBV5-1; clone_size: -; d_call: -; cdr3_nt: TGCGCCAGCAGCTGGGACCAACCTTCCCAGACCCTGTACTTC; cdr3_aa: CASSWDQPSQTLYF
j_call: TRBJ1-2; v_call: TRBV29-1; clone_size: -; d_call: -; cdr3_nt: TGCAGCGTTGAAGTCCGGGGAGCCTATGGCTGCACCTTC; cdr3_aa: CSVEVRGAYGCTF
j_call: TRBJ2-5; v_call: TRBV3-1; clone_size: few; d_call: -; cdr3_nt: TGTGCCAGCAGCCAAGGCGGGGGCTACCAAGAGACCCAGTACTTC; cdr3_aa: CASSQGGGYQETQYF
j_call: TRBJ1-4; v_call: TRBV20-1; clone_size: -; d_call: TRBD1; cdr3_nt: TGCAGTGCTAGGGTGACAGGGGAGGGGGAAAAACTGTTTTTT; cdr3_aa: CSARVTGEGEKLFF
j_call: TRBJ2-2; v_call: TRBV4-2; clone_size: -; d_call: -; cdr3_nt: TGTGCCAGCAGCCCTATGATGGGGGCGAACACCGGGGAGCTGTTTTTT; cdr3_aa: CASSPMMGANTGELFF
j_call: TRBJ2-7; v_call: TRBV7-8; clone_size: -; d_call: -; cdr3_nt: TGTGCCAGCAGCTTATATCATGAGGCCTACGAGCAGTACTTC; cdr3_aa: CASSLYHEAYEQYF
j_call: TRBJ2-1; v_call: TRBV12-3/TRBV12-4; clone_size: few; d_call: -; cdr3_nt: TGTGCCAGCAGTTTAGCCCCTCCCGCAAGCCCTCTCTACAATGAACAGTTCTTC; cdr3_aa: CASSLAPPASPLYNEQFF
j_call: TRBJ1-4; v_call: TRBV12-3/TRBV12-4; clone_size: -; d_call: -; cdr3_nt: TGTGCCGGCAGTGTGACGATAACTAATGAAAAACTGTTTTTT; cdr3_aa: CAGSVTITNEKLFF
j_call: TRBJ2-1; v_call: TRBV5-8; clone_size: few; d_call: -; cdr3_nt: TGTGCCAGCAGCCGGAAGGGGGATTGGATCGACTACAATGAGCAGTTCTTC; cdr3_aa: CASSRKGDWIDYNEQFF
j_call: TRBJ2-1; v_call: TRBV7-9; clone_size: -; d_call: TRBD1; cdr3_nt: TGTGCCAGCAGCTCCCGGGACAGGGGTGTGGACAATGAGCAGTTCTTC; cdr3_aa: CASSSRDRGVDNEQFF
j_call: TRBJ1-2; v_call: TRBV5-6; clone_size: -; d_call: -; cdr3_nt: TGTGCCAGCAGCTGGACCACAGGGACGACTAACTATGGCTACACCTTC; cdr3_aa: CASSWTTGTTNYGYTF
j_call: TRBJ2-1; v_call: TRBV11-3; clone_size: -; d_call: -; cdr3_nt: TGTACCAGCAGCGCCAGCTCCTACAATGAGCAGTTCTTC; cdr3_aa: CTSSASSYNEQFF
j_call: TRBJ1-2; v_call: TRBV7-9; clone_size: -; d_call: TRBD1; cdr3_nt: TGTGCCAGCAGCTTAGGGGCGGCAGGGGGCAAGTATGGCTACACCTTC; cdr3_aa: CASSLGAAGGKYGYTF
j_call: TRBJ2-1; v_call: TRBV7-9; clone_size: -; d_call: -; cdr3_nt: TGTGCCAGCAGCACGACCGGGGAGCAGTTCTTC; cdr3_aa: CASSTTGEQFF
j_call: TRBJ2-7; v_call: TRBV20-1; clone_size: -; d_call: TRBD1; cdr3_nt: TGCAGTGCATCCTGGACAGGGCTGGGAGGCGAGCAGTACTTC; cdr3_aa: CSASWTGLGGEQYF
j_call: TRBJ2-4; v_call: TRBV5-5; clone_size: -; d_call: TRBD1; cdr3_nt: TGTGTCAGCAGCTGGACAGGGGCCAAAAACATTCAGTACTTC; cdr3_aa: CVSSWTGAKNIQYF
j_call: TRBJ2-5; v_call: TRBV4-2; clone_size: -; d_call: TRBD2; cdr3_nt: TGTGCCAGCAGCCAACGACTTCCACCGGGACTAGCCGGAGAGACCCAGTACTTC; cdr3_aa: CASSQRLPPGLAGETQYF
j_call: TRBJ2-1; v_call: TRBV24-1; clone_size: few; d_call: -; cdr3_nt: TGTGCCACCAGTGGCGCCGATTACAATGAGCAGTTCTTC; cdr3_aa: CATSGADYNEQFF
j_call: TRBJ2-5; v_call: TRBV11-3; clone_size: -; d_call: -; cdr3_nt: TGTGCCAGCAGCTTAGAACCGGCAGCGGACCGGGAGACCCAGTACTTC; cdr3_aa: CASSLEPAADRETQYF
j_call: TRBJ2-7; v_call: TRBV10-3; clone_size: -; d_call: -; cdr3_nt: TGTGCCATCAGTGATGGAGGGGACGAGCAGTACTTC; cdr3_aa: CAISDGGDEQYF
j_call: TRBJ2-5; v_call: TRBV7-2; clone_size: -; d_call: -; cdr3_nt: TGTGCCAGCAGCAGAATGTTCGGGGTAGAGACCCAGTACTTC; cdr3_aa: CASSRMFGVETQYF
j_call: TRBJ1-4; v_call: TRBV9; clone_size: -; d_call: TRBD1; cdr3_nt: TGTGCCAGCAGCGGGGGGACAGGGGAATTTGAAAAACTGTTTTTT; cdr3_aa: CASSGGTGEFEKLFF